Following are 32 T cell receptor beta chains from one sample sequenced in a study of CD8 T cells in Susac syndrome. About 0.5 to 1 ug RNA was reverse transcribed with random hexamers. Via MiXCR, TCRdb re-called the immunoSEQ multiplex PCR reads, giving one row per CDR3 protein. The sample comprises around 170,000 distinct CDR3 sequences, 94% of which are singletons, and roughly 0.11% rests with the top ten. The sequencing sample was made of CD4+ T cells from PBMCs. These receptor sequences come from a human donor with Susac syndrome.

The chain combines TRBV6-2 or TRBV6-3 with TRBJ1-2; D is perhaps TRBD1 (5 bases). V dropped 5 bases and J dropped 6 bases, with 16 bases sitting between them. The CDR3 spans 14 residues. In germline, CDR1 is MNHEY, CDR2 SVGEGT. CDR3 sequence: CASSPGRPFDGYTF. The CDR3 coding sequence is TGTGCCAGCAGTCCGGGACGGCCTTTTGATGGCTACACCTTC.

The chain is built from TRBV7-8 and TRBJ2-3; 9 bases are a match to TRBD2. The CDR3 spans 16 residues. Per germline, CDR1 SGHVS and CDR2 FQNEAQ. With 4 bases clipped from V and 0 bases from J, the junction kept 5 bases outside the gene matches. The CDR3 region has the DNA TGTGCCAGCAGCTATAAAACTAGCGGGAGCACAGATACGCAGTATTTT. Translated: CASSYKTSGSTDTQYF. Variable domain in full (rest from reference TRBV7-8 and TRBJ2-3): GAGVSQSPRYKVAKRGQDVALRCDPISGHVSLFWYQQALGQGPEFLTYFQNEAQLDKSGLPSDRFFAERPEGSVSTLKIQRTQQEDSAVYLCASSYKTSGSTDTQYFGPGTRLTVL.

This CDR3 reads CASTNWDGGNSGYTF. As DNA, the CDR3 is TGTGCCAGCACCAACTGGGATGGGGGAAATAGCGGCTACACCTTC. V is TRBV27 and J is TRBJ1-2; tentatively, D is TRBD1 (5 bases). With 7 bases removed from V and 8 bases from J, the gap between germline ends came to 23 bases. CDR3 length: 15 residues. Germline V CDR1 and CDR2: MNHEY, SMNVEV (reference sequence).

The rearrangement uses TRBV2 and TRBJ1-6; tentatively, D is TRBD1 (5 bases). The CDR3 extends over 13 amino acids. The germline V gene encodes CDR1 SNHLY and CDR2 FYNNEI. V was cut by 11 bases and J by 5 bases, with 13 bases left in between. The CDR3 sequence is CADQQGNNSPLHF. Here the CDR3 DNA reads TGTGCCGACCAGCAGGGAAATAATTCACCCCTCCACTTT. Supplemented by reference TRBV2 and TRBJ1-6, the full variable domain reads EPEVTQTPSHQVTQMGQEVILRCVPISNHLYFYWYRQILGQKVEFLVSFYNNEISEKSEIFDDQFSVERPDGSNFTLKIRSTKLEDSAMYFCADQQGNNSPLHFGNGTRLTVT.

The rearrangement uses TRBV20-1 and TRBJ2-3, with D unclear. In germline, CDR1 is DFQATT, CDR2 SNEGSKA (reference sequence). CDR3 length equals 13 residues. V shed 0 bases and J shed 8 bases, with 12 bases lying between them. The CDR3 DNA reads TGCAGTGCTAGAGATCCTGAGGTTCTTACGCAGTATTTT. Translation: CSARDPEVLTQYF.

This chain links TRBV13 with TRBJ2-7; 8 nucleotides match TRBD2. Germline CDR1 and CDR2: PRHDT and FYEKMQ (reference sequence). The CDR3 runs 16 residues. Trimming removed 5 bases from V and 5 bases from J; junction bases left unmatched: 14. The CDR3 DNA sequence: TGTGCCAGCAGCCCCCTCGGGGGGGAGGTTGCTGACGAGCAGTACTTC. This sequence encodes CASSPLGGEVADEQYF.

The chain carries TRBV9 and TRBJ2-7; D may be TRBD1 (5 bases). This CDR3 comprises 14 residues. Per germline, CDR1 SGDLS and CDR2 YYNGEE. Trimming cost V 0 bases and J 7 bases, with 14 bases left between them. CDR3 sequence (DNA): TGTGCCAGCAGCGTAGGACAGCGTTCGGAGGAGCAGTACTTC. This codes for CASSVGQRSEEQYF. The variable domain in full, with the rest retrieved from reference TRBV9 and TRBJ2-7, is DSGVTQTPKHLITATGQRVTLRCSPRSGDLSVYWYQQSLDQGLQFLIQYYNGEERAKGNILERFSAQQFPDLHSELNLSSLELGDSALYFCASSVGQRSEEQYFGPGTRLTVT.

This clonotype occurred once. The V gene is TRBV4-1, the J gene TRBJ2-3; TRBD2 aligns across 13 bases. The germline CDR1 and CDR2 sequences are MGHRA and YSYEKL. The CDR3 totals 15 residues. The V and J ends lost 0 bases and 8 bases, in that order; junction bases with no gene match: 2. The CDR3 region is CASSQDRLAGGTQYF. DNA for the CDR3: TGCGCCAGCAGCCAAGATCGACTAGCGGGGGGTACGCAGTATTTT.

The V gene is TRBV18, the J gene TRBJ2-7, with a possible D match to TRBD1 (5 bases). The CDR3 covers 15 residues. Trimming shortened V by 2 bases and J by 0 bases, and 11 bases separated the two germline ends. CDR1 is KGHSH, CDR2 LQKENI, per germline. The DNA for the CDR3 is TGTGCCAGCTCACCAGGAACAGGCCTCTCCTACGAGCAGTACTTC. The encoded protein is CASSPGTGLSYEQYF.

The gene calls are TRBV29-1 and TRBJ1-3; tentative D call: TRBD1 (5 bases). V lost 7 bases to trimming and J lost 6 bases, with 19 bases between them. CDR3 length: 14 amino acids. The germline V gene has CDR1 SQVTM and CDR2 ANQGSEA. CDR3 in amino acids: CSARDREDSNTIYF. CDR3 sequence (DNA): TGCAGCGCCCGCGACAGAGAGGATTCAAACACCATATATTTT. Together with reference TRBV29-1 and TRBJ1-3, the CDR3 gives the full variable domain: SAVISQKPSRDICQRGTSLTIQCQVDSQVTMMFWYRQQPGQSLTLIATANQGSEATYESGFVIDKFPISRPNLTFSTLTVSNMSPEDSSIYLCSARDREDSNTIYFGEGSWLTVV.

The CDR3 DNA reads as TGTGCCAGCAGCAAACAGGAACAAGAGACCCAGTACTTC. This translates into CASSKQEQETQYF. The V gene is TRBV5-4, the J gene TRBJ2-5; D may be TRBD1 (5 bases). V lost 4 bases, J lost 2 bases, and 9 bases lay in between. The CDR3 is 13 residues long. CDR1 is SGHNT, CDR2 YYREEE, per germline (reference sequence).

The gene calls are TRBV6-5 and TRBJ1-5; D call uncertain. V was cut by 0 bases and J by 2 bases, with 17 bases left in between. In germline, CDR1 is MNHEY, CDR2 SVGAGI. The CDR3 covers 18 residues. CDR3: CASSYSNLREAGNQPQHF. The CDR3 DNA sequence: TGTGCCAGCAGTTACTCGAATTTGAGGGAGGCGGGCAATCAGCCCCAGCATTTT.

CDR3 bases: TGTGCCACCAGCAGAGGGACAGGGACTAGCACAGATACGCAGTATTTT. Protein: CATSRGTGTSTDTQYF. The chain carries TRBV15 and TRBJ2-3; 8 nucleotides agree with TRBD1. The CDR3 sequence is 16 residues long. Losses at the gene ends were 1 base for V and 0 bases for J; bases not matched to a gene: 3. Germline CDR1 and CDR2: LNHNV and YYDKDF (reference sequence). Drawing the rest from reference TRBV15 and TRBJ2-3, the complete variable domain is DAMVIQNPRYQVTQFGKPVTLSCSQTLNHNVMYWYQQKSSQAPKLLFHYYDKDFNNEADTPDNFQSRRPNTSFCFLDIRSPGLGDTAMYLCATSRGTGTSTDTQYFGPGTRLTVL.

The CDR3 nucleotides are TGCAGCGTTGACTCCGGGGGAGGCTCCTACGAGCAGTACTTC. As protein: CSVDSGGGSYEQYF. The chain couples TRBV29-1 to TRBJ2-7; maybe TRBD2 (6 bases). Trimming left V 3 bases short and J 0 bases short, with 12 bases between. The CDR3 is 14 amino acids. Germline assignment: CDR1 SQVTM and CDR2 ANQGSEA.

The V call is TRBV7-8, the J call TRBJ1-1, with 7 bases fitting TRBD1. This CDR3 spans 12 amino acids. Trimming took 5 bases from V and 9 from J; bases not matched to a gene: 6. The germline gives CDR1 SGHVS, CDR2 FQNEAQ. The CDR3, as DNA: TGTGCCAGCAGCCAAAGGGGACAGAAAGCTTTCTTT. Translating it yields CASSQRGQKAFF.

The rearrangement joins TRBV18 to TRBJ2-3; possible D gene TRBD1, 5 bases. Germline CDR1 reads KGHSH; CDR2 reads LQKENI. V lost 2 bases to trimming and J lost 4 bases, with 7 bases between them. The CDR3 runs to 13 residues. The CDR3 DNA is TGTGCCAGCTCACCATTAGGGGCAGATACGCAGTATTTT. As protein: CASSPLGADTQYF. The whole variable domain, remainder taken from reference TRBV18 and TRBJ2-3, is NAGVMQNPRHLVRRRGQEARLRCSPMKGHSHVYWYRQLPEEGLKFMVYLQKENIIDESGMPKERFSAEFPKEGPSILRIQQVVRGDSAAYFCASSPLGADTQYFGPGTRLTVL.

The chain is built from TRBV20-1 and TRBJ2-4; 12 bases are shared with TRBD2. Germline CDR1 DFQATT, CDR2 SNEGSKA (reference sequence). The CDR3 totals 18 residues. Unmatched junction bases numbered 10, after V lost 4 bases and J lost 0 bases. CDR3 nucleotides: TGCAGTGCTATACGAACGCTAGCGGGGGGGTTAGCCAAAAACATTCAGTACTTC. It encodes CSAIRTLAGGLAKNIQYF.

The CDR3 spells CASSLSASGGNEQFF. The CDR3 DNA sequence: TGTGCCAGCAGCCTTTCAGCTAGCGGGGGCAATGAGCAGTTCTTC. V usage is TRBV3-1 and J usage is TRBJ2-1; 10 bases fit TRBD2. There are 15 residues in the CDR3. The germline CDR1 and CDR2 sequences are LGHDT and YNNKEL (reference sequence). J was trimmed by 6 bases and V by 4 bases; bases with no gene match: 6.

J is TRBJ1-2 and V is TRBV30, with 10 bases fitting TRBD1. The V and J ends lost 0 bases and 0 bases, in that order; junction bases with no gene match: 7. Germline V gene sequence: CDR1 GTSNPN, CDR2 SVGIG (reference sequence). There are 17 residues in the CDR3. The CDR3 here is CAWSVPGTGATNYGYTF. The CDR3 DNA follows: TGTGCCTGGAGTGTCCCCGGGACAGGGGCCACTAACTATGGCTACACCTTC.

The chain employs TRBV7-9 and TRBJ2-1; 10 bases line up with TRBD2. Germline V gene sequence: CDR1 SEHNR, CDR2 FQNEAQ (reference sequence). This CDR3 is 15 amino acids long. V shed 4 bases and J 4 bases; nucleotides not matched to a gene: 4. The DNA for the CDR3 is TGTGCCAGCAGCTCCCGGACTAGCGGATACAATGAGCAGTTCTTC. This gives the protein CASSSRTSGYNEQFF.

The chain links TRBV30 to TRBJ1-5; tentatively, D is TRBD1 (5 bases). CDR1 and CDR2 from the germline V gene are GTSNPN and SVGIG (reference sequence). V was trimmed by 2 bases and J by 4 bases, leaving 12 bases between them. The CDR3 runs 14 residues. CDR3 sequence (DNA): TGTGCCTGGAGTTCGGGGGAGGGGAATCAGCCCCAGCATTTT. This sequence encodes CAWSSGEGNQPQHF. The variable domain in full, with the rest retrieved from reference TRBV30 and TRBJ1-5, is SQTIHQWPATLVQPVGSPLSLECTVEGTSNPNLYWYRQAAGRGLQLLFYSVGIGQISSEVPQNLSASRPQDRQFILSSKKLLLSDSGFYLCAWSSGEGNQPQHFGDGTRLSIL.

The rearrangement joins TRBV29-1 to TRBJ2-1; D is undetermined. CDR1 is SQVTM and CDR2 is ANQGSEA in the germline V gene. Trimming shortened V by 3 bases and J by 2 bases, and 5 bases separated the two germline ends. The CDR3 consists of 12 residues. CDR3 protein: CSVEVPYNEQFF. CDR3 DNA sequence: TGCAGCGTTGAGGTACCCTACAATGAGCAGTTCTTC.

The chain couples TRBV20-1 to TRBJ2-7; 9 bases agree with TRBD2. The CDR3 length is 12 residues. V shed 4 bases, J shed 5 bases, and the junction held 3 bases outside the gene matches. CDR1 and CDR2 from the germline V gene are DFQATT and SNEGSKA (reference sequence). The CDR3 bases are TGCAGTGCTACTAGCGGGAAGGACGAGCAGTACTTC. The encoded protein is CSATSGKDEQYF.

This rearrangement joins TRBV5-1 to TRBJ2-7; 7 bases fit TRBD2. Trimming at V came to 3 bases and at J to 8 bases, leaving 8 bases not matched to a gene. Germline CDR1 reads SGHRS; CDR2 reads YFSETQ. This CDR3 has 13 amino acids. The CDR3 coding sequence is TGCGCCAGCAGCTCGGCGGGGGAGAACAAGCAGTACTTC. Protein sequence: CASSSAGENKQYF.

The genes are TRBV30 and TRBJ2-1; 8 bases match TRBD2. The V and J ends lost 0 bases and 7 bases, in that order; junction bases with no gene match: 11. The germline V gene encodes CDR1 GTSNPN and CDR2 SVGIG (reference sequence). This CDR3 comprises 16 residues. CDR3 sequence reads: CAWSVYSGGLKNEQFF. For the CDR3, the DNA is TGTGCCTGGAGTGTATACAGCGGGGGACTTAAGAATGAGCAGTTCTTC. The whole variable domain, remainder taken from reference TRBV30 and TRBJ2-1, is SQTIHQWPATLVQPVGSPLSLECTVEGTSNPNLYWYRQAAGRGLQLLFYSVGIGQISSEVPQNLSASRPQDRQFILSSKKLLLSDSGFYLCAWSVYSGGLKNEQFFGPGTRLTVL.

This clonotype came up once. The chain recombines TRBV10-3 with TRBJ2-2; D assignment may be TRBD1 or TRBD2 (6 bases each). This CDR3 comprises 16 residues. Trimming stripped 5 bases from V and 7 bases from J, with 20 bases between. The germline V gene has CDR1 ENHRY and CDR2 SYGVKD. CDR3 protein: CAISPTGAQPGGELFF. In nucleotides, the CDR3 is TGTGCCATCAGTCCCACGGGGGCCCAACCAGGCGGGGAGCTGTTTTTT.

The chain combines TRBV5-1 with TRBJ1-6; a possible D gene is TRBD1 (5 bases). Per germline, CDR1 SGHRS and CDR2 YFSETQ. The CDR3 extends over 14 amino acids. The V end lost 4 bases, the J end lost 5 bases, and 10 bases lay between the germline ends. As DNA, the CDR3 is TGCGCCAGCAGCGACAGTATCCATAATTCACCCCTCCACTTT. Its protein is CASSDSIHNSPLHF.

The CDR3 sequence is CASKRKGGTEAFF. The CDR3 DNA sequence: TGTGCCAGTAAGCGTAAAGGAGGCACTGAAGCTTTCTTT. The genes are TRBV19 and TRBJ1-1; D remains unclear. Germline V CDR1 and CDR2: LNHDA, SQIVND (reference sequence). This CDR3 region has 13 residues. The V end was cut by 7 bases, the J end by 4 bases, with 13 bases between.

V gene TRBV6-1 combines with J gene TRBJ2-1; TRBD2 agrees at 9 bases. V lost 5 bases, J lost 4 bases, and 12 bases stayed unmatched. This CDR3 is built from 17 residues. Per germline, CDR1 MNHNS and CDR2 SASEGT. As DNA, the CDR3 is TGTGCCAGCAGTCGGTCAGCGGGACTAGCCCCTTACAATGAGCAGTTCTTC. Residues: CASSRSAGLAPYNEQFF.

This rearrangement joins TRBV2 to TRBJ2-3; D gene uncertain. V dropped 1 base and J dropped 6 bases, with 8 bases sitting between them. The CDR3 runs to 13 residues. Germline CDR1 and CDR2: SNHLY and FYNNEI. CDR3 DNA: TGTGCCAGCAGTGAAGAACTGAGGGATACGCAGTATTTT. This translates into CASSEELRDTQYF.

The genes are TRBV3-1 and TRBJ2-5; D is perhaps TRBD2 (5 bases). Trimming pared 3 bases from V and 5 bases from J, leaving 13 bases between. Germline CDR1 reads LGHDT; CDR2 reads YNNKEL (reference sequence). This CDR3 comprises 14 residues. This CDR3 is CASSHPRRVETQYF. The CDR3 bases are TGTGCCAGCAGCCACCCTCGGCGGGTCGAGACCCAGTACTTC.

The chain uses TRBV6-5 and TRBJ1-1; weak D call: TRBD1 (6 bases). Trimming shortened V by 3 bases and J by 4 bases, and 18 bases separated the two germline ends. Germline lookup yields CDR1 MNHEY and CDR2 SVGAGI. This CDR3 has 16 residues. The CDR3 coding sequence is TGTGCCAGCAGTTATTCTTCAACGGGGGCGACCACTGAAGCTTTCTTT. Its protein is CASSYSSTGATTEAFF.